The clone carrying this T cell receptor (beta chain) was counted between two and nine times. This sample is drawn from a study of blood T cell repertoires in COVID-19. The germline CDR1 and CDR2 sequences are SGDLS and YYNGEE. The V gene end was trimmed by 3 bases and the J gene end by 4 bases; junction bases not matched to a gene: 6. This CDR3 has 14 residues. Only in-frame clones appear in the TCRdb table, and some are missing; sequencing was by immunoSEQ multiplex PCR. Of about 200,000 clones in the sample, 80% were seen once. The study recruited people aged roughly 18 to 100 years across approximately 25 US areas.

The TCR sequence derives from a woman aged 35 to 49 with acute COVID-19. The chain recombines TRBV9 with TRBJ1-1; TRBD1 matches at 7 bases. Source material: PBMCs or T cells enriched from blood (not recorded which). The CDR3 protein is CASSGGTGATEAFF. CDR3 DNA: TGTGCCAGCAGCGGGGGTACAGGGGCCACTGAAGCTTTCTTT. Full variable domain (rest looked up from reference TRBV9 and TRBJ1-1): DSGVTQTPKHLITATGQRVTLRCSPRSGDLSVYWYQQSLDQGLQFLIQYYNGEERAKGNILERFSAQQFPDLHSELNLSSLELGDSALYFCASSGGTGATEAFFGQGTRLTVV.